The 18 T cell receptor beta chains below were found in one sample sequenced in a study of beta chain features in type 1 diabetes. Sequencing targeted expressed TCRB transcripts, as all isolated RNA had been reverse transcribed. Sequencing was performed with immunoSEQ multiplex PCR; in TCRdb, only in-frame clones are kept and a portion is missing. This sample has over 150,000 clones; around 8% occur once, and the top ten carry 0.55% to 0.75%. The sequenced sample was central memory CD4+ T cells from blood. Receptors originate from a man aged 18 to 30 in good health.

In this sample, this clone turned up many times. The V call is TRBV7-6, the J call TRBJ2-1; D unresolved. This CDR3 has 13 amino acids. Germline loops: CDR1 SGHVS, CDR2 FNYEAQ. The V gene lost 5 bases and the J gene lost 9 bases, with 14 bases spanning the gap. CDR3 in DNA: TGTGCCAGCAGCAAGTCGAGAGTTACTGAGCAGTTCTTC. Translation gives CASSKSRVTEQFF.

This clone was counted a few times. The chain has TRBV7-3 and TRBJ2-1; D is uncertain. The V gene lost 8 bases and the J gene lost 1 base, with 6 bases spanning the gap. Germline values: CDR1 SGHTA, CDR2 FQGTGA. The CDR3 is 12 residues long. The CDR3 reads CASGQSYNEQFF. The CDR3 DNA is TGTGCCAGCGGCCAGTCCTACAATGAGCAGTTCTTC.

Ten or more counts support this clone. This rearrangement joins TRBV2 to TRBJ2-3, with D possibly matching TRBD2 (6 bases). CDR1 SNHLY and CDR2 FYNNEI come from the germline V gene. CDR3 length: 14 amino acids. Trimming left V 6 bases short and J 1 base short, with 11 bases between. CDR3 protein: CASRGGVGTDTQYF. Here the CDR3 DNA reads TGTGCCAGCAGGGGGGGAGTGGGCACAGATACGCAGTATTTT.

This clone was picked up a small number of times. V usage is TRBV7-3 and J usage is TRBJ2-7, with 7 bases fitting TRBD1. The germline gives CDR1 SGHTA, CDR2 FQGTGA. The CDR3 is made up of 20 amino acids. Germline trimming cut 4 bases from V and 3 bases from J; bases unmatched to any gene: 24. In nucleotides, the CDR3 is TGTGCCAGCAGCTCGCCCTGCCCTGGGACAGAAGCCCCCCCCCTCTACGAGCAGTACTTC. It translates to CASSSPCPGTEAPPLYEQYF.

The gene calls are TRBV19 and TRBJ1-4; D uncertain. Trimming cost V 7 bases and J 0 bases, with 6 bases left between them. CDR3 length equals 13 residues. Germline V gene lookup returns CDR1 LNHDA and CDR2 SQIVND (reference sequence). The DNA for the CDR3 is TGTGCCAGTAAAGCGGCAACTAATGAAAAACTGTTTTTT. Amino acids: CASKAATNEKLFF. Variable domain in full (rest from reference TRBV19 and TRBJ1-4): DGGITQSPKYLFRKEGQNVTLSCEQNLNHDAMYWYRQDPGQGLRLIYYSQIVNDFQKGDIAEGYSVSREKKESFPLTVTSAQKNPTAFYLCASKAATNEKLFFGSGTQLSVL.

This clone was found many times. The genes are TRBV6-5 and TRBJ1-1; no clear D gene. The V end lost 2 bases, the J end lost 7 bases, and 11 bases lay between the germline ends. Germline CDR1 is MNHEY and CDR2 is SVGAGI. The CDR3 extends over 13 amino acids. The CDR3 sequence is CASSYEKELEAFF. The CDR3 nucleotides are TGTGCCAGCAGTTACGAAAAAGAACTTGAAGCTTTCTTT.

Only a few counts were recorded for this clone. The chain recombines TRBV5-4 with TRBJ1-2; tentative D call: TRBD1 (5 bases). This CDR3 spans 15 amino acids. With 4 bases removed from V and 0 bases from J, the gap between germline ends came to 13 bases. Germline V gene sequence: CDR1 SGHNT, CDR2 YYREEE (reference sequence). The DNA for the CDR3 is TGTGCCAGCAGCCCTAAGTCAGGGACTAACTATGGCTACACCTTC. Residues: CASSPKSGTNYGYTF.

This clone was recorded a few times. This chain uses TRBV7-3 with TRBJ2-7; 10 nucleotides line up with TRBD1. CDR3 length: 16 amino acids. Germline loops: CDR1 SGHTA, CDR2 FQGTGA. V lost 5 bases and J lost 0; bases outside the gene matches: 7. CDR3 nucleotides: TGTGCCAGCAGCCCCGGGACAGGGGCGAGCTCCTACGAGCAGTACTTC. The encoded protein is CASSPGTGASSYEQYF.

This clone has a handful of counts. The V gene is TRBV6-6, the J gene TRBJ1-2; perhaps TRBD1 as D (6 bases). From germline, CDR1 is MNHNY and CDR2 SVGAGI (reference sequence). The ends were cut back, 6 bases at V and 3 bases at J, with 8 bases in the middle. The length of the CDR3 is 12 residues. CDR3 in DNA: TGTGCCAGCAGCCACAGGGACTATGGCTACACCTTC. Its translation is CASSHRDYGYTF.

This clone was counted a few times. The CDR3 spells CASSPRQETQYF. The CDR3 DNA follows: TGTGCCAGCAGCCCTCGCCAAGAGACCCAGTACTTC. The chain carries TRBV11-2 and TRBJ2-5, with D unresolved. V was pared by 5 bases and J by 1 base, with 5 bases between. The CDR3 extends over 12 amino acids. The germline CDR1 and CDR2 sequences are SGHAT and FQNNGV.

This clone was detected only a few times. The rearrangement uses TRBV6-1 and TRBJ1-1; TRBD1 is a possible D gene (5 bases). The CDR3 totals 13 residues. Germline assignment: CDR1 MNHNS and CDR2 SASEGT. Trimming removed 7 bases from V and 0 bases from J, with 9 bases in between. CDR3 DNA sequence: TGTGCCAGCATGGGACTGATGAACACTGAAGCTTTCTTT. It specifies CASMGLMNTEAFF.

The chain joins TRBV4-1 to TRBJ2-3; TRBD2 matches at 10 bases. V lost 7 bases to trimming and J lost 0 bases; unmatched junction nucleotides: 10. CDR3 length: 17 residues. Germline V lookup: CDR1 MGHRA, CDR2 YSYEKL. The DNA for the CDR3 is TGCGCCAGCAATGTAGCGGGAGGCCCACCTAGCACAGATACGCAGTATTTT. Translating gives CASNVAGGPPSTDTQYF.

The chain carries TRBV28 and TRBJ2-7; D is possibly TRBD2 (6 bases). The V end was cut by 10 bases, the J end by 1 base, with 14 bases between. Germline V gene sequence: CDR1 MDHEN, CDR2 SYDVKM. This CDR3 contains 13 residues. The CDR3 here is CAISRRGSYEQYF. CDR3 sequence (DNA): TGTGCCATCTCGCGGCGGGGATCCTACGAGCAGTACTTC.

J is TRBJ2-7 and V is TRBV6-1; the match to TRBD1 covers 7 bases. CDR3 length: 14 amino acids. Germline-derived CDR1 and CDR2 are MNHNS and SASEGT. Trimming took 7 bases from V and 2 from J; bases not matched to a gene: 8. The CDR3 DNA reads TGTGCCAGCACCATGCTGACAGGGCCCTACGAGCAGTACTTC. Translated, it gives CASTMLTGPYEQYF.

This chain uses TRBV7-7 with TRBJ2-1, with TRBD2 matching 9 bases. Looked up from germline, CDR1 is SSHAT and CDR2 is FNYEAQ (reference sequence). V was pared by 1 base and J by 5 bases, with 3 bases of the junction left unmatched. The CDR3 extends over 15 amino acids. The CDR3 DNA follows: TGTGCCAGCAGCTTAGAAGCGGGGGGCCACAATGAGCAGTTCTTC. Translated, it gives CASSLEAGGHNEQFF.

J is TRBJ1-5 and V is TRBV19; 9 nucleotides agree with TRBD1. The J segment lost 6 bases and the V segment lost 6 bases, leaving 12 bases of the junction unmatched. The germline CDR1 and CDR2 sequences are LNHDA and SQIVND (reference sequence). CDR3 length: 16 amino acids. CDR3 sequence: CASRGQGAVARQPQHF. In nucleotides, the CDR3 is TGTGCCAGTAGGGGACAGGGAGCCGTGGCGCGTCAGCCCCAGCATTTT.

The table lists this clone with a few counts. The gene calls are TRBV9 and TRBJ2-2; TRBD1 aligns across 11 bases. CDR1 and CDR2 (germline): SGDLS, YYNGEE. This CDR3 comprises 14 residues. The V and J ends lost 3 bases and 6 bases, in that order; junction bases with no gene match: 1. CDR3 DNA: TGTGCCAGCAGCGGGACAGGGGGCCCCGGGGAGCTGTTTTTT. Protein: CASSGTGGPGELFF.

The chain recombines TRBV27 with TRBJ2-7; D not resolved. The V end was cut by 6 bases, the J end by 6 bases, with 15 bases between. Germline CDR1 reads MNHEY; CDR2 reads SMNVEV (reference sequence). The CDR3 consists of 13 residues. The CDR3 DNA reads TGTGCCAGCAGCCCGAATCGGGTTGGCGAGCAGTACTTC. Amino acids: CASSPNRVGEQYF.